These T cell receptor beta chains were read from a single sample in a study of cytomegalovirus exposure and HLA in healthy donors. Clones were read by immunoSEQ multiplex PCR, and TCRdb kept only the in-frame ones, dropping some. The sample records about 140,000 clones, 73% being singletons. Material: PBMCs. The source is a woman aged 40 to 50 in good health and CMV-seronegative. Both conserved end residues are part of each CDR3. D genes are given only for firm matches. Clone size appears in some rows only: once, few, many, or a class for an expanded clone.

TRBJ2-2 | TRBV5-1 | - | TRBD2 | TGCGCCAGCAGCTTGGAAGCGGGGGTGAACACCGGGGAGCTGTTTTTT | CASSLEAGVNTGELFF
TRBJ2-3 | TRBV9 | - | - | TGTGCCAGCAGCGGGGAGGATACGCAGTATTTT | CASSGEDTQYF
TRBJ1-6 | TRBV7-3 | - | - | TGTGCCAGCAGCTTCGATGGGGCGCGGGGTTCACCCCTCCACTTT | CASSFDGARGSPLHF
TRBJ1-6 | TRBV2 | - | - | TGTGCCAGCAGTGGTAACGTGGAGGAATTCTATAATTCACCCCTCCACTTT | CASSGNVEEFYNSPLHF
TRBJ2-1 | TRBV7-9 | - | TRBD2 | TGTGCCAGCAGCTTTAGCGGGGGGGCGGTAGATGAGCAGTTCTTC | CASSFSGGAVDEQFF
TRBJ1-5 | TRBV4-1 | few | - | TGCGCCAGCAGCCAAGTGGCGGTCCAGCCCCAGCATTTT | CASSQVAVQPQHF
TRBJ1-4 | TRBV2 | few | - | TGTGCCAGCAAAGTGCTTATAGCGGACAATGAAAAACTGTTTTTT | CASKVLIADNEKLFF
TRBJ1-6 | TRBV23-1 | once | TRBD1 | TGCGCCAGCACGAAACTGACAGGGCGAATCTTAGACAGAGATTCACCCCTCCACTTT | CASTKLTGRILDRDSPLHF
TRBJ1-2 | TRBV2 | - | TRBD1 | TGTGCCAGCCACGACGGGGGACAGGCAAGGTATGGCTACACCTTC | CASHDGGQARYGYTF
TRBJ2-3 | TRBV14 | - | TRBD2 | TGTGCCAGCAGCCAGGATCCGGGACTAGCCTCAGATACGCAGTATTTT | CASSQDPGLASDTQYF
TRBJ1-5 | TRBV5-6 | few | - | TGTGCCAGCAGCTTGGGCGGGGGAGTCAATCAGCCCCAGCATTTT | CASSLGGGVNQPQHF
TRBJ1-2 | TRBV9 | - | - | TGTGCCAGCAGCGTAGGGCCGCAATCGTGGGGCTACACCTTC | CASSVGPQSWGYTF
TRBJ1-1 | TRBV28 | - | TRBD1 | TGTGCCAGCAGTTTCAGGGGGAAGTTTGACACTGAAGCTTTCTTT | CASSFRGKFDTEAFF
TRBJ1-5 | TRBV28 | few | - | TGTGCCAGCAGGCGGCGTCCCGAGGGCCAGCCCCAGCATTTT | CASRRRPEGQPQHF
TRBJ2-2 | TRBV19 | - | - | TGTGCCAGTAGAGACTCGGGCACCGGGGAGCTGTTTTTT | CASRDSGTGELFF
TRBJ2-2 | TRBV5-4 | - | TRBD1 | TGTGCCAGCAGCCTACAGGGGGCCGGGGAGCTGTTTTTT | CASSLQGAGELFF
TRBJ1-2 | TRBV19 | - | - | TGTGCCAGTAGTATATCTTCAGGGATTAACTATGGCTACACCTTC | CASSISSGINYGYTF
TRBJ1-3 | TRBV5-5 | - | - | TGTGCCAGCAGCTTGGCCGGGGGAGTGGGATCAGGAAACACCATATATTTT | CASSLAGGVGSGNTIYF
TRBJ2-3 | TRBV5-1 | few | TRBD1 | TGCGCCAGCAGCCCCACTGGGACAGGGTTCACAGATACGCAGTATTTT | CASSPTGTGFTDTQYF
TRBJ2-2 | TRBV7-2 | - | - | TGTGCCAGCAGCTCTACAGGGTCCGGGGAGCTGTTTTTT | CASSSTGSGELFF